The 30 T cell receptor beta chains below come from one sample, sequenced in a study of CD8+ T cells in alopecia areata. Extracted RNA was reverse transcribed into cDNA, the sequencing template. Sequencing was performed with immunoSEQ multiplex PCR; in TCRdb, only in-frame clones are kept and a portion is missing. This record lists 250,000 or so clones, none seen once only, and the top ten clones contain more than 1%. Sorting relied on CD4, CD8alpha, NKG2D, NKG2ACE and other markers applied to pooled cutaneous lymph node cells. Source material: CD4+ T cells sorted from a lymph node. The receptors shown here come from a C3H/HeJ mouse with alopecia areata. For this strain, the MHC haplotype corresponds to H2-k.

This clone was detected only a few times. Gene names are the mouse ones. Coverage ceases 4 residues before the CDR3 finishes, and the germline J gene fills in the end. This same CDR3 is encoded by further DNA sequences in the sample. The chain uses TRBV13-2 and TRBJ2-5; possibly TRBD2 for D (7 bases). The CDR3 loop spans 14 amino acids. The germline V gene has CDR1 NNHNN and CDR2 SYGAGS (reference sequence). The CDR3 here is CASGDRGAGDTQYF. The sequenced CDR3 bases are TGTGCCAGCGGTGATCGGGGGGCAGGAGAC.

This clone was seen a few times. Each gene name is a mouse one. The read ends 4 residues before the CDR3 terminus; that terminus is restored from the germline J gene. The V gene is TRBV13-1, the J gene TRBJ2-3, with TRBD2 matching over 7 bases. The CDR3 loop spans 16 amino acids. The ends lost 2 bases at V and 0 bases at J; junction bases unmatched: 6. CDR1 and CDR2 from the germline V gene are NSHNY and SYGAGN. The CDR3 bases that were read are TGTGCCAGCAGTGAAGTGGGGGGAACTAGTGCAGAA. Its protein is CASSEVGGTSAE. The complete CDR3 sequence is CASSEVGGTSAETLYF.

This clone showed up just a few times. Gene names refer to mouse genes. From the germline J gene comes the end of the CDR3, since the read stops 4 residues before it. The V gene is TRBV13-2, the J gene TRBJ2-1; 8 bases are a match to TRBD2. This CDR3 contains 17 residues. Germline V gene lookup returns CDR1 NNHNN and CDR2 SYGAGS (reference sequence). J lost 2 bases, V lost 0 bases, and 7 bases had no gene match. The CDR3: CASGDAGLGGYYAEQFF. CDR3 DNA (partial): TGTGCCAGCGGTGATGCGGGCCTGGGGGGCTACTATGCT.

Regarding this clone: The germline and genes are mouse ones. The observed sequence ends 4 residues before the CDR3 terminus, with the missing tail filled in from the germline J gene. The V call is TRBV19, the J call TRBJ2-1, with TRBD1 matching over 7 bases. This CDR3 has 14 residues. The ends lost 2 bases at V and 3 bases at J; junction bases unmatched: 2. Germline CDR1 FNHDT, CDR2 SITEND (reference sequence). CDR3 in amino acids: CASSMGQLYAEQFF. Incomplete CDR3 DNA: TGTGCCAGCAGTATGGGACAGCTCTATGCT.

The sample holds a few counts of this clone. The listed genes are named as in mouse. The read terminates 4 residues ahead of where the CDR3 ends, so the germline J gene completes it. V and J are TRBV5 and TRBJ2-7, with 7 bases identical to TRBD1. The CDR3 spans 13 residues. Germline loops: CDR1 LGHNA, CDR2 YNLKQL (reference sequence). The CDR3 spells CASSQNDRDEQYF. The covered CDR3 bases are TGTGCCAGCAGCCAAAACGACAGGGAT.

In regard to this clone: Gene and germline names: mouse. The read comes to an end 4 residues before the CDR3 does, leaving the germline J gene to fill in the end. In the same sample, other DNA sequences code for this CDR3. V gene TRBV5 combines with J gene TRBJ2-2, with D possibly matching TRBD1 (5 bases). CDR3 length: 14 residues. Per the germline V gene, CDR1 is LGHNA and CDR2 is YNLKQL (reference sequence). V gave up 3 bases and J gave up 0 bases, with 5 bases separating them. CDR3: CASSQTANTGQLYF. The CDR3 DNA, read in part, is TGTGCCAGCAGCCAGACAGCAAACACCGGG.

This clone was detected only a few times. Gene names follow the mouse nomenclature. The identical CDR3 is also encoded by other nucleotide sequences in the sample. The CDR3 loop is CASSFQGSNTGQLYF. The CDR3 DNA, read in part, is TGTGCCAGCAGTTTTCAGGGGTCAAACACCGGG. V is TRBV14 and J is TRBJ2-2, with D perhaps TRBD1 (6 bases). Coverage ceases 4 residues before the CDR3 finishes, and the germline J gene fills in the end. This CDR3 is built from 15 residues. The V and J ends lost 2 bases and 0 bases respectively, with 8 bases between them. In germline, CDR1 is SGHDT, CDR2 FRDEAV.

Worth noting for this clone: Gene labels here are mouse ones. The sequenced fragment ends 4 residues before the CDR3 boundary, so the rest is inferred from the germline J gene. Other DNA sequences in this sample translate to the same CDR3. The chain uses TRBV5 and TRBJ2-3; TRBD2 matches at 7 bases. The ends lost 4 bases at V and 0 bases at J; junction bases unmatched: 7. CDR1 is LGHNA and CDR2 is YNLKQL in the germline V gene (reference sequence). CDR3 size: 16 residues. The chain's CDR3 is CASSPRLGASAETLYF. The sequenced part of the CDR3 DNA is TGTGCCAGCAGCCCCCGACTGGGAGCTAGTGCAGAA.

As to this clone: Germline and genes: mouse. The CDR3 end is not reached by the read, which stops 4 residues before it; the germline J gene fills it in. This chain joins TRBV13-3 and TRBJ1-2; no clear D. The CDR3 runs to 13 residues. Trimming shortened V by 3 bases and J by 1 base, and 7 bases separated the two germline ends. From germline, CDR1 is NNHDY and CDR2 SYVADS. CDR3 DNA, as far as it was read: TGTGCCAGCAGTGGTGTCAGAAACTCC. Protein sequence: CASSGVRNS. The complete CDR3 sequence is CASSGVRNSDYTF.

In the case of this clone: The germline and genes are mouse ones. The read terminates 3 residues before the CDR3 end, so the remaining end is supplied by the germline J gene. This sample also contains other DNA sequences that code for the same CDR3. The rearrangement joins TRBV1 to TRBJ1-6; weak D call: TRBD1 (6 bases). TRBJ1-6 is flagged as an ORF with uncertain function. The V end was cut by 3 bases, the J end by 3 bases, with 9 bases between. The CDR3 is 15 amino acids. Germline V gene sequence: CDR1 NSQYPW, CDR2 LRSPGD (reference sequence). CDR3 in amino acids: CTCSAGQIYNSPLYF. Partial CDR3 DNA: TGCACCTGCAGTGCGGGACAAATCTATAATTCGCCC.

Details on this clone: Genes here carry mouse names. The DNA ends 4 residues before the CDR3 does, and the rest of the CDR3 is filled in from the germline J gene. The chain recombines TRBV1 with TRBJ2-2; 7 positions agree with TRBD1. This CDR3 contains 16 residues. With V trimmed by 1 base and J by 0 bases, 2 bases remained unmatched. Germline CDR1 and CDR2: NSQYPW and LRSPGD (reference sequence). The part of the CDR3 DNA that was read is TGCACCTGCAGTGCAGTACAGGGGACAAACACCGGG. This encodes CTCSAVQGTNTG. The whole CDR3 sequence reads CTCSAVQGTNTGQLYF.

This clone appeared many times. All gene names here are mouse names. The DNA ends 4 residues before the CDR3 does, and the rest of the CDR3 is filled in from the germline J gene. The chain joins TRBV13-1 to TRBJ2-1; a weak D match, TRBD1 (6 bases). This CDR3 has 15 amino acids. Deletions cut 3 bases from V and 0 bases from J, with 10 bases between. Germline CDR1 NSHNY, CDR2 SYGAGN. Here the CDR3 reads CASSAPTGNYAEQFF. Incomplete CDR3 DNA: TGTGCCAGCAGTGCCCCGACAGGTAACTATGCT.

This clone was observed a few times. Germline and genes here are mouse. The CDR3 is cut off 4 residues early in the read; its end comes from the germline J gene. The chain couples TRBV31 to TRBJ1-1, with 10 bases that match TRBD1. The CDR3 covers 15 residues. Germline V gives CDR1 GKSSPN, CDR2 SITVG. V lost 2 bases and J lost 3; bases outside the gene matches: 6. CDR3: CAWSFGTGVYTEVFF. The sequenced CDR3 bases are TGTGCCTGGAGTTTCGGGACAGGGGTATACACA.

This clone occurred a few times. The gene names given are mouse names. The CDR3 is cut off 4 residues early in the read; its end comes from the germline J gene. The V call is TRBV13-1, the J call TRBJ1-1; 7 bases match TRBD1. J was trimmed by 0 bases and V by 1 base; bases with no gene match: 6. The germline V gene encodes CDR1 NSHNY and CDR2 SYGAGN. CDR3 length: 16 amino acids. CDR3 DNA (partial): TGTGCCAGCAGTGATCCCCGGACAGGCTCAAACACA. Its translation: CASSDPRTGSNT. The entire CDR3 protein is CASSDPRTGSNTEVFF.

In this sample, this clone turned up a few times. Given a much more abundant clone one base away, this may be a read error. Here the gene names and germline are mouse. The CDR3 end lies 4 residues beyond the end of the read and is filled in from the germline J gene. The chain joins TRBV13-2 to TRBJ2-3; D is uncertain. Germline-derived CDR1 and CDR2 are NNHNN and SYGAGS (reference sequence). The length of the CDR3 is 12 residues. The germline V and J ends were trimmed by 4 bases and 0 bases, with 3 bases remaining between them. Here the CDR3 reads CASGSSAETLYF. The covered CDR3 bases are TGTGCCAGCGGTTCTAGTGCAGAA.

This clone was seen a few times. Genes here carry mouse names. The CDR3 extends 3 residues past the end of the read, so its final part is completed from the germline J gene. Additional DNA sequences in this sample encode the identical CDR3. The V gene is TRBV13-1, the J gene TRBJ1-6, with no clear D. TRBJ1-6 is marked as an open reading frame, function uncertain. Germline CDR1 NSHNY, CDR2 SYGAGN. The CDR3 covers 12 residues. V shed 3 bases and J shed 7 bases, with 5 bases lying between them. The CDR3 here is CASSARNSPLYF. The part of the CDR3 DNA that was read is TGTGCCAGCAGTGCCAGAAATTCGCCC.

This clone was counted a few times. Here the gene names and germline are mouse. The CDR3: CASWTGLAETLYF. Incomplete CDR3 DNA: TGTGCCAGCTGGACAGGGCTGGCAGAA. The rearrangement links TRBV5 to TRBJ2-3; 8 bases agree with TRBD1. Read data end 4 residues before the CDR3 end; the end is taken from the germline J gene. The CDR3 is made up of 13 amino acids. Per the germline V gene, CDR1 is LGHNA and CDR2 is YNLKQL (reference sequence). The V segment lost 8 bases and the J segment 3 bases; nucleotides outside the gene matches: 4.

This clone was seen a handful of times. The gene names given are mouse names. CDR3 residues: CASSLGGNTEVFF. The CDR3 DNA, read in part, is TGTGCCAGCAGCTTGGGGGGAAACACA. V usage is TRBV3 and J usage is TRBJ1-1; D perhaps matches TRBD1 (5 bases). The CDR3 end lies 4 residues beyond the end of the read and is filled in from the germline J gene. V dropped 3 bases and J dropped 1 base, with 6 bases sitting between them. Germline CDR1 and CDR2: SNHLY and FYNGKV (reference sequence). This CDR3 region has 13 residues. Using reference TRBV3 and TRBJ1-1 for the parts outside the CDR3, the full variable domain is GPKVLQIPSHQIIDMGQMVTLNCDPVSNHLYFYWYKQILGQQMEFLVNFYNGKVMEKSKLFKDQFSVERPDGSYFTLKIQPTALEDSAVYFCASSLGGNTEVFFGKGTRLTVV.

This clone showed up just a few times. Genes and germline come from the mouse. The read ends 4 residues shy of where the CDR3 ends; the end is completed using the germline J gene. V and J are TRBV5 and TRBJ2-7; 11 nucleotides line up with TRBD2. Germline V gene lookup returns CDR1 LGHNA and CDR2 YNLKQL (reference sequence). The CDR3 runs 14 residues. The CDR3 reads CASSGTGGDYEQYF. The sequenced part of the CDR3 DNA is TGTGCCAGCAGCGGGACTGGGGGCGATTAT.

Of note for this clone: Gene names are the mouse ones. With the read ending 4 residues before the CDR3 end, the germline J gene is used to fill in that end. The identical CDR3 is also encoded by other nucleotide sequences in the sample. The chain couples TRBV13-1 to TRBJ2-3; weak D call: TRBD1 (5 bases). The CDR3 length is 14 residues. V was cut by 3 bases and J by 0 bases, with 8 bases left in between. Germline values: CDR1 NSHNY, CDR2 SYGAGN. The CDR3 loop is CASSAGSSAETLYF. CDR3 bases read: TGTGCCAGCAGTGCAGGGAGTAGTGCAGAA.

This clone has more than one count but fewer than ten. Germline and genes: mouse. The read halts 4 residues ahead of the CDR3 end, with the missing end drawn from the germline J gene. The chain links TRBV13-1 to TRBJ2-1, with 8 positions matching TRBD1. Trimming cost V 3 bases and J 3 bases; bases outside gene matches: 5. Germline assignment: CDR1 NSHNY and CDR2 SYGAGN. The CDR3 spans 15 residues. The CDR3 here is CASSGTGTGYAEQFF. The covered CDR3 bases are TGTGCCAGCAGTGGAACCGGGACAGGCTATGCT.

This clone came up a few times. The listed genes are named as in mouse. From the germline J gene comes the end of the CDR3, since the read stops 4 residues before it. V and J are TRBV14 and TRBJ2-5, with 8 positions matching TRBD2. The germline gives CDR1 SGHDT, CDR2 FRDEAV. CDR3 size: 13 residues. CDR3 DNA, as far as it was read: TGTGCCAGCACCCCGGGACTGGCAGAC. As protein: CASTPGLAD. The CDR3, in full, reads CASTPGLADTQYF.

Points on this clone: The gene symbols are mouse symbols. The read ends 4 residues before the CDR3 terminus; that terminus is restored from the germline J gene. The V call is TRBV17, the J call TRBJ1-2, with D maybe TRBD1 (6 bases). Trimming pared 0 bases from V and 0 bases from J, leaving 8 bases between. CDR3 length: 15 residues. Germline loops: CDR1 MNHDT, CDR2 YYDKIL. The CDR3 bases that were read are TGTGCTAGCAGTAGAGAGGGACAAGCAAACTCC. Its translation is CASSREGQANS. The full-length CDR3 reads as CASSREGQANSDYTF.

This clone has just a few counts. Mouse gene names apply. The read falls 4 residues short of the CDR3 end, and the missing part is taken from the germline J gene. The sample contains more than one DNA sequence encoding this CDR3. The chain couples TRBV3 to TRBJ2-7, with 7 bases that match TRBD1. This CDR3 is 14 amino acids long. Germline assignment: CDR1 SNHLY and CDR2 FYNGKV (reference sequence). Trimming removed 3 bases from V and 0 bases from J; junction bases left unmatched: 2. The chain's CDR3 is CASSLGDSSYEQYF. Incomplete CDR3 DNA: TGTGCCAGCAGCTTGGGGGACAGCTCCTAT.

Points on this clone: All gene names here are mouse names. Coverage ceases 4 residues before the CDR3 finishes, and the germline J gene fills in the end. This rearrangement joins TRBV13-1 to TRBJ2-4; 7 nucleotides match TRBD1. The CDR3 extends over 15 amino acids. Trimming removed 5 bases from V and 0 bases from J; junction bases left unmatched: 6. In germline, CDR1 is NSHNY, CDR2 SYGAGN. CDR3 sequence: CASSLGQNSQNTLYF. CDR3 bases read: TGTGCCAGCAGCCTGGGACAGAATAGTCAAAAC.

Comment on this clone: Each gene name is a mouse one. CDR3 protein: CASRTDRATSAETLYF. Partial CDR3 DNA: TGTGCCAGCAGAACAGACAGGGCCACTAGTGCAGAA. The V call is TRBV13-1, the J call TRBJ2-3; 7 bases fit TRBD1. The CDR3 extends 4 residues past the end of the read, so its final part is completed from the germline J gene. Germline values: CDR1 NSHNY, CDR2 SYGAGN. The CDR3 length is 16 residues. The ends lost 5 bases at V and 0 bases at J; junction bases unmatched: 9.

Comments on this clone: Gene labels here are mouse ones. The read is 4 residues too short to cover the CDR3 end, so that end is filled in from the germline J gene. V is TRBV29 and J is TRBJ2-1; 12 bases are a match to TRBD2. Germline-derived CDR1 and CDR2 are MSHET and SYDVDS. The CDR3 contains 15 residues. V was pared by 2 bases and J by 4 bases, with 0 bases of the junction left unmatched. The chain's CDR3 is CASSLGLGGYAEQFF. The sequenced CDR3 bases are TGTGCTAGCAGTTTAGGACTGGGGGGGTATGCT.

In its sample, this clone was seen a few times. Gene names follow the mouse nomenclature. The CDR3 end is not reached by the read, which stops 4 residues before it; the germline J gene fills it in. This chain joins TRBV19 and TRBJ1-2; 10 positions agree with TRBD1. Losses at the gene ends were 1 base for V and 4 bases for J; bases not matched to a gene: 4. Germline CDR1 reads FNHDT; CDR2 reads SITEND (reference sequence). The CDR3 loop spans 15 amino acids. The CDR3 region is CASSILGTGASDYTF. The part of the CDR3 DNA that was read is TGTGCCAGCAGTATATTGGGGACAGGGGCCTCC.

A word on this clone: Here the gene names and germline are mouse. The read stops 4 residues short of the end of the CDR3; the missing end is completed from the germline J gene. The genes are TRBV1 and TRBJ2-7; 12 bases align to TRBD1. The CDR3 consists of 16 residues. Germline V gives CDR1 NSQYPW, CDR2 LRSPGD (reference sequence). CDR3 sequence reads: CTCSADGTGGAYEQYF. The CDR3 bases that were read are TGCACCTGCAGTGCAGATGGGACAGGGGGCGCTTAT.

This clone occurred a few times. Mouse gene names apply. Other DNA sequences within the sample encode an identical CDR3. The DNA read from the CDR3 is TGTGCCAGCAGTGATGCAGCAGGAAGGGGCTCC. Translation: CASSDAAGRGS. The entire CDR3 protein reads CASSDAAGRGSDYTF. V usage is TRBV13-3 and J usage is TRBJ1-2; D is possibly TRBD1 (5 bases). Coverage ceases 4 residues before the CDR3 finishes, and the germline J gene fills in the end. The CDR3 totals 15 residues. Germline CDR1 is NNHDY and CDR2 is SYVADS. V gave up 0 bases and J gave up 4 bases, with 13 bases separating them.